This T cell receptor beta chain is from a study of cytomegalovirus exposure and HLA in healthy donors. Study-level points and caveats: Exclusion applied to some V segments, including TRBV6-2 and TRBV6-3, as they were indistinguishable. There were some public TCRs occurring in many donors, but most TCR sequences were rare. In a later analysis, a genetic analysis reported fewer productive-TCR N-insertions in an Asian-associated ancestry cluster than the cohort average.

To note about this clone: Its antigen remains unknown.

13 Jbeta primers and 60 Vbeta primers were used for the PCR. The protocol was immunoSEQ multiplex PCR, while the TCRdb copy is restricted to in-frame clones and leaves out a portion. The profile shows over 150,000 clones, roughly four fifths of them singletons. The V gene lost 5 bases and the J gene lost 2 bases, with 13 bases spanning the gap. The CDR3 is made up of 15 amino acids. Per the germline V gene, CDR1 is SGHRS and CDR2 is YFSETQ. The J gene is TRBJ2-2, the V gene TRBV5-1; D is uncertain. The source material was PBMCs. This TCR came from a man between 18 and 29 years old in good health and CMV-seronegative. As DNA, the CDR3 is TGCGCCAGCAGGAAAGAGCAGCGAAACACCGGGGAGCTGTTTTTT. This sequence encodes CASRKEQRNTGELFF.